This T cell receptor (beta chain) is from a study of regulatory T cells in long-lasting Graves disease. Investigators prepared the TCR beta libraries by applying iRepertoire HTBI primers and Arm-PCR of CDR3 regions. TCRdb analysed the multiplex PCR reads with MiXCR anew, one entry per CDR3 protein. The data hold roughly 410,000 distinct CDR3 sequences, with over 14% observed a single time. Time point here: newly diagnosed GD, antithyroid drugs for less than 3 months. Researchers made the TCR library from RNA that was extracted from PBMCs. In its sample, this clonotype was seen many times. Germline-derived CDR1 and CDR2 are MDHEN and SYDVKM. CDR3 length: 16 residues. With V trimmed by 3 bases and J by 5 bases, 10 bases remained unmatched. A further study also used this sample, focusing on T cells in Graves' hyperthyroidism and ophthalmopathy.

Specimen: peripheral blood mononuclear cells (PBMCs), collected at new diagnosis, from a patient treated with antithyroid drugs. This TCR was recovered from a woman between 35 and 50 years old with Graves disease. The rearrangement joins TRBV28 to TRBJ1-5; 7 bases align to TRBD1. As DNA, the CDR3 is TGTGCCAGCAGTTTTTTCGACAGGGTCTTCGATCAGCCCCAGCATTTT. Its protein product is CASSFFDRVFDQPQHF.